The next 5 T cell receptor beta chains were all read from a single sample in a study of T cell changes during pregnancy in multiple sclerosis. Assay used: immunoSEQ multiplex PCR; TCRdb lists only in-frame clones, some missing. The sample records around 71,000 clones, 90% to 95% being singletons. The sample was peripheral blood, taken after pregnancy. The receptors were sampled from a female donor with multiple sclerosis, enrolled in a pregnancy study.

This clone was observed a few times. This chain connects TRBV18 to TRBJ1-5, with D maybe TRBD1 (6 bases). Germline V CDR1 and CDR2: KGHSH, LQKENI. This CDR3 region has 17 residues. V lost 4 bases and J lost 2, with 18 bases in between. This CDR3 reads CASSHAHGGRRNQPQHF. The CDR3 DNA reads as TGTGCCAGCTCACACGCCCACGGGGGGCGTCGCAATCAGCCCCAGCATTTT.

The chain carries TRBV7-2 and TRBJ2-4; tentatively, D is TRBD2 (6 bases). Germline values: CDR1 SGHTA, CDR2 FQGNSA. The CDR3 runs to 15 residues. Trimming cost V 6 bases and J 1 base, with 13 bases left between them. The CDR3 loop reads CASRDGGTAKNIQYF. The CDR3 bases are TGTGCCAGCAGGGATGGGGGGACGGCCAAAAACATTCAGTACTTC.

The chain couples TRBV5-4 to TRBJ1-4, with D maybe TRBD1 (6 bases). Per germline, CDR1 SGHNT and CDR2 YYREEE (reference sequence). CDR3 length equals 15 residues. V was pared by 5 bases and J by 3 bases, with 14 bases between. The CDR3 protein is CASRGGQRANEKLFF. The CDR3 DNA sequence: TGTGCCAGCAGGGGCGGACAGCGCGCTAATGAAAAACTGTTTTTT.

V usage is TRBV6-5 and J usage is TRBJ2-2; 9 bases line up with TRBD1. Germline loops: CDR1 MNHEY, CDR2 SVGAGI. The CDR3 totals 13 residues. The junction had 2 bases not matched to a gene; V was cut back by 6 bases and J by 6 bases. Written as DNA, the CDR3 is TGTGCCAGCAGCAGACAGGGGGCCGGGGAGCTGTTTTTT. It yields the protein CASSRQGAGELFF.

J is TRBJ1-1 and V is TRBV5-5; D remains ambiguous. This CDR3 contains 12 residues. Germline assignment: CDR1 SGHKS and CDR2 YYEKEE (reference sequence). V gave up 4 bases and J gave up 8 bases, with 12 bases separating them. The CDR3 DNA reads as TGTGCCAGCAGCCGTACCGACTGGGAAGCTTTCTTT. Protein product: CASSRTDWEAFF.